One sample yielded the 31 T cell receptor beta chains listed below, sequenced in a study of metastatic and nonmetastatic thyroid tumors. From the PCR reads, TCRdb re-called clones with MiXCR. The sample includes under 15,000 clones, 30% to 35% of them seen just once. No patient received treatment before thyroid surgery. Sequenced: tumor tissue. These receptors all stem from a female donor with papillary thyroid cancer or a benign thyroid nodule (not recorded which). Some clones in this sample may be carry-over from other donors' samples.

This clone was counted once. The chain combines TRBV7-2 with TRBJ2-7; D uncertain. The CDR3 sequence is 14 residues long. Germline V gene data show CDR1 as SGHTA and CDR2 as FQGNSA. V gave up 1 base and J gave up 4 bases, with 11 bases separating them. CDR3 DNA sequence: TGTGCCAGCAGCTTAGTACAGTTGAGTTACGAGCAGTACTTC. Residues: CASSLVQLSYEQYF.

This chain connects TRBV6-1 to TRBJ2-3; 10 bases align to TRBD2. CDR3 length: 16 amino acids. J was trimmed by 5 bases and V by 2 bases; bases with no gene match: 7. Germline values: CDR1 MNHNS, CDR2 SASEGT. This CDR3 reads CASSELAGEGGDTQYF. CDR3 sequence (DNA): TGTGCCAGCAGTGAACTAGCGGGAGAGGGGGGAGATACGCAGTATTTT.

In its sample, this clone was seen a few times. The chain recombines TRBV28 with TRBJ1-2; D is uncertain. This CDR3 contains 13 residues. Germline V gene sequence: CDR1 MDHEN, CDR2 SYDVKM. The V and J ends lost 8 bases and 7 bases respectively, with 17 bases between them. DNA of the CDR3: TGTGCCAGCCGTTGCGGGCTATCGGGTGGCTACACCTTC. The encoded protein is CASRCGLSGGYTF.

The table lists this clone with many counts. This sequence joins TRBV6-1 and TRBJ2-5, with 7 positions matching TRBD2. The CDR3 has 18 amino acids. CDR1 MNHNS and CDR2 SASEGT come from the germline V gene. Losses at the gene ends were 0 bases for V and 0 bases for J; bases not matched to a gene: 10. This CDR3 is CASSEARSGGPYQETQYF. The DNA for the CDR3 is TGTGCCAGCAGTGAAGCAAGGTCGGGGGGTCCGTACCAAGAGACCCAGTACTTC.

The chain has TRBV27 and TRBJ2-2; 7 bases map to TRBD1. The CDR3 consists of 17 residues. Germline trimming cut 3 bases from V and 0 bases from J; bases unmatched to any gene: 7. Germline V gene lookup returns CDR1 MNHEY and CDR2 SMNVEV (reference sequence). CDR3 bases: TGTGCCAGCAGTTTCTCAGTCGGGACAGCGAACACCGGGGAGCTGTTTTTT. Protein: CASSFSVGTANTGELFF.

This clone was counted a few times. J is TRBJ2-1 and V is TRBV12-3 or TRBV12-4; 13 bases agree with TRBD2. The CDR3 has 16 amino acids. V was pared by 6 bases and J by 6 bases, with 8 bases of the junction left unmatched. CDR3 nucleotides: TGTGCCAGCAGGGAGACTAGCGGGAGGCCGGTCAATGAGCAGTTCTTC. This gives the protein CASRETSGRPVNEQFF.

This clone has a count of ten or more. This chain joins TRBV6-4 and TRBJ2-3, with a possible D match to TRBD1 (5 bases). Germline CDR1 is MRHNA and CDR2 is SNTAGT. The V gene lost 5 bases and the J gene lost 3 bases, with 12 bases spanning the gap. The CDR3 length is 14 residues. CDR3 bases: TGTGCCAGCAGTTCTACAGGTACAACAGATACGCAGTATTTT. It codes for CASSSTGTTDTQYF.

In regard to this clone: The same CDR3 also results from other DNA sequences found in this sample. The chain joins TRBV7-6 to TRBJ2-1, with D possibly TRBD2 on 6 matching bases. CDR1 is SGHVS and CDR2 is FNYEAQ in the germline V gene. V shed 5 bases and J shed 7 bases, with 21 bases lying between them. The CDR3 is 16 amino acids. The CDR3: CASSPLRGGGSNEQFF. The CDR3 DNA reads as TGTGCCAGCAGCCCCCTAAGGGGTGGGGGGTCAAATGAGCAGTTCTTC.

By share, this clone counts as medium-sized. This chain connects TRBV5-1 to TRBJ2-3; 7 bases are shared with TRBD2. After removal of 1 base from V and 4 bases from J, the junction contained 9 bases not matched to a gene. There are 16 residues in the CDR3. Germline V lookup: CDR1 SGHRS, CDR2 YFSETQ. This CDR3 is CASSLLVGGPSDTQYF. DNA for the CDR3: TGCGCCAGCAGCTTGTTGGTGGGAGGGCCCTCAGATACGCAGTATTTT.

In nucleotides, the CDR3 is TGTGCCAGCAGGGTCGGGACTAGCGGGGGGATATACAATGAGCAGTTCTTC. This encodes CASRVGTSGGIYNEQFF. The rearrangement joins TRBV6-6 to TRBJ2-1; 15 bases map to TRBD2. CDR1 MNHNY and CDR2 SVGAGI come from the germline V gene (reference sequence). With V trimmed by 6 bases and J by 4 bases, 7 bases remained unmatched. The CDR3 runs to 17 residues.

The chain has TRBV18 and TRBJ2-7, with TRBD2 as a possible D gene (5 bases). Germline CDR1 and CDR2: KGHSH and LQKENI. V was pared by 6 bases and J by 4 bases, with 13 bases between. This CDR3 comprises 13 residues. The CDR3 bases are TGTGCCAGCTCCGAGGGAGATGGTTACGAGCAGTACTTC. Translating gives CASSEGDGYEQYF. Full variable domain (remainder filled in from reference TRBV18 and TRBJ2-7): NAGVMQNPRHLVRRRGQEARLRCSPMKGHSHVYWYRQLPEEGLKFMVYLQKENIIDESGMPKERFSAEFPKEGPSILRIQQVVRGDSAAYFCASSEGDGYEQYFGPGTRLTVT.

The CDR3 spells CASSFTSGGGTNEQFF. As DNA, the CDR3 is TGTGCCAGCTCTTTTACTAGCGGAGGGGGCACGAATGAGCAGTTCTTC. The gene calls are TRBV18 and TRBJ2-1; weak D call: TRBD2 (8 bases). The CDR3 spans 16 residues. The V end was cut by 6 bases, the J end by 7 bases, with 22 bases between. CDR1 is KGHSH and CDR2 is LQKENI in the germline V gene. The whole variable domain, filled in from reference TRBV18 and TRBJ2-1, reads NAGVMQNPRHLVRRRGQEARLRCSPMKGHSHVYWYRQLPEEGLKFMVYLQKENIIDESGMPKERFSAEFPKEGPSILRIQQVVRGDSAAYFCASSFTSGGGTNEQFFGPGTRLTVL.

The table lists this clone with many counts. The rearrangement links TRBV7-2 to TRBJ1-4; D not resolved. The CDR3 extends over 14 amino acids. V was shortened by 4 bases and J by 3 bases, with 9 bases between the two germline ends. The germline CDR1 and CDR2 sequences are SGHTA and FQGNSA. CDR3 residues: CASSSSSPNEKLFF. The CDR3 bases are TGTGCCAGCAGCTCCAGTAGTCCTAATGAAAAACTGTTTTTT.

This clone is labeled as medium-sized. The chain joins TRBV7-3 to TRBJ2-7, with D perhaps assigned TRBD1 or TRBD2 (5 bases each). CDR1 and CDR2 (germline): SGHTA, FQGTGA. CDR3 length: 14 residues. V was pared by 6 bases and J by 4 bases, with 16 bases between. The CDR3 DNA is TGTGCCAGCAGACCAAGTGGGGGTAGTTACGAGCAGTACTTC. It is translated as CASRPSGGSYEQYF.

The chain combines TRBV12-3 or TRBV12-4 with TRBJ1-2; possible D gene TRBD1, 5 bases. This CDR3 is built from 13 residues. The ends were cut back, 3 bases at V and 4 bases at J, with 9 bases in the middle. The CDR3 sequence: CASSFSGTYGYTF. CDR3 nucleotide sequence: TGTGCCAGCAGTTTTAGTGGGACCTATGGCTACACCTTC.

The CDR3 sequence: CATSDASGYSYNVHFF. The CDR3 DNA reads TGTGCCACCAGTGACGCTAGCGGGTACTCCTACAATGTGCATTTCTTC. This chain links TRBV24-1 with TRBJ2-1, with TRBD2 matching over 8 bases. The CDR3 spans 16 residues. The junction had 20 bases not matched to a gene; V was cut back by 4 bases and J by 16 bases. Germline CDR1 and CDR2: KGHDR and SFDVKD.

This chain connects TRBV30 to TRBJ2-2, with 7 bases matching TRBD2. With V trimmed by 5 bases and J by 1 base, 7 bases remained unmatched. The CDR3 runs 15 residues. Germline lookup yields CDR1 GTSNPN and CDR2 SVGIG (reference sequence). CDR3 in amino acids: CAWLMGEGNTGELFF. CDR3 DNA: TGTGCCTGGCTGATGGGGGAGGGGAACACCGGGGAGCTGTTTTTT. Based on the CDR3 plus reference TRBV30 and TRBJ2-2, the full variable domain is SQTIHQWPATLVQPVGSPLSLECTVEGTSNPNLYWYRQAAGRGLQLLFYSVGIGQISSEVPQNLSASRPQDRQFILSSKKLLLSDSGFYLCAWLMGEGNTGELFFGEGSRLTVL.

The chain links TRBV5-1 to TRBJ1-1; D is perhaps TRBD1 (5 bases). Germline V gives CDR1 SGHRS, CDR2 YFSETQ. The CDR3 loop spans 13 amino acids. Trimming stripped 5 bases from V and 1 base from J, with 9 bases between. The CDR3 nucleotides read TGCGCCAGCAGGCCAGGGTGGAACACTGAAGCTTTCTTT. This codes for CASRPGWNTEAFF.

This clone is deemed medium-sized. The V and J genes are TRBV6-1 and TRBJ2-7; D gene uncertain. Trimming took 5 bases from V and 3 from J, leaving 8 bases between them. The CDR3 covers 12 residues. In germline, CDR1 is MNHNS, CDR2 SASEGT. The CDR3 nucleotides are TGTGCCAGCAGTTTAGGTGGCTACGAGCAGTACTTC. Translated: CASSLGGYEQYF.

The chain is built from TRBV20-1 and TRBJ1-2; TRBD1 matches at 11 bases. The CDR3 length is 18 residues. Unmatched junction bases numbered 16, after V lost 2 bases and J lost 5 bases. Germline loops: CDR1 DFQATT, CDR2 SNEGSKA (reference sequence). The CDR3 region is CSARISGPGQGALYGYTF. The DNA of the CDR3 is TGCAGTGCTAGAATTTCGGGACCAGGACAGGGGGCTCTATATGGCTACACCTTC.

This clone has a single count. This rearrangement joins TRBV20-1 to TRBJ1-6; D is unclear. Trimming removed 2 bases at V and 10 bases at J, with 12 bases between. This CDR3 contains 13 residues. CDR1 is DFQATT, CDR2 SNEGSKA, per germline (reference sequence). The CDR3 DNA reads as TGCAGTGCTAGATCAGATTGGGGATCACCCCTCCACTTT. Translating it yields CSARSDWGSPLHF.

With respect to this clone: At one end, the junction sequence differs from germline, possibly due to a read error. The rearrangement joins TRBV4-2 to TRBJ1-2; no clear D gene. The CDR3 has 12 amino acids. Germline CDR1 reads LGHNA; CDR2 reads YNFKEQ. The CDR3 here is CASSQDLKESVF. The CDR3, as DNA: TGTGCCAGCAGCCAAGATTTAAAGGAATCAGTTTTC.

This clone has only one observation. The chain uses TRBV4-1 and TRBJ2-7; the match to TRBD2 covers 7 bases. Germline CDR1 and CDR2: MGHRA and YSYEKL. Losses at the gene ends were 3 bases for V and 4 bases for J; bases not matched to a gene: 9. The CDR3 totals 15 residues. The CDR3 loop reads CASSQVGGGPYEQYF. In nucleotides, the CDR3 is TGCGCCAGCAGCCAGGTTGGCGGGGGACCGTACGAGCAGTACTTC.

V is TRBV12-3 or TRBV12-4 and J is TRBJ1-2; D ambiguous. This CDR3 is 13 amino acids long. V lost 3 bases and J 7 bases, leaving 12 bases between the germline ends. CDR3 DNA sequence: TGTGCCAGCAGTTTGTCCAGTTTTTTTGGCTACACCTTC. Protein product: CASSLSSFFGYTF.

This clone appeared many times. The same CDR3 arises from other DNA sequences in this sample as well. The chain recombines TRBV5-4 with TRBJ2-7, with unresolved D. This CDR3 spans 14 amino acids. CDR1 is SGHNT, CDR2 YYREEE, per germline (reference sequence). Trimming shortened V by 2 bases and J by 3 bases, and 12 bases separated the two germline ends. The CDR3 region is CASSFDNSRYEQYF. CDR3 DNA sequence: TGTGCCAGCAGCTTTGATAATAGCCGCTACGAGCAGTACTTC.

This CDR3 is CSARYSNTGELFF. CDR3 coding DNA: TGCAGTGCTAGATACTCCAACACCGGGGAGCTGTTTTTT. The chain is built from TRBV20-1 and TRBJ2-2, with D unresolved. The CDR3 runs 13 residues. The V end was cut by 2 bases, the J end by 2 bases, with 6 bases between. Germline assignment: CDR1 DFQATT and CDR2 SNEGSKA (reference sequence).

The rearrangement joins TRBV9 to TRBJ1-5, with D unresolved. Trimming cost V 0 bases and J 7 bases, with 11 bases left between them. CDR3 length equals 14 residues. Per the germline V gene, CDR1 is SGDLS and CDR2 is YYNGEE. This CDR3 reads CASSVEGGNQPQHF. The CDR3 nucleotides read TGTGCCAGCAGCGTAGAAGGAGGGAACCAGCCCCAGCATTTT.

There are a few counts of this clone. J is TRBJ2-1 and V is TRBV6-1; the match to TRBD2 covers 9 bases. The V and J ends lost 5 bases and 3 bases, in that order; junction bases with no gene match: 5. CDR1 is MNHNS, CDR2 SASEGT, per germline. The CDR3 runs 15 residues. This CDR3 reads CASSLGLALYNEQFF. CDR3 in DNA: TGTGCCAGCAGTTTGGGACTAGCACTCTACAATGAGCAGTTCTTC.

V is TRBV20-1 and J is TRBJ2-2; TRBD2 matches 9 bases. There are 17 residues in the CDR3. V shed 0 bases, J shed 4 bases, and the junction held 9 bases outside the gene matches. Per germline, CDR1 DFQATT and CDR2 SNEGSKA (reference sequence). CDR3 sequence reads: CSARDRREGRSTGELFF. DNA for the CDR3: TGCAGTGCTAGAGATCGGCGGGAGGGCCGTAGCACCGGGGAGCTGTTTTTT.

The V and J genes are TRBV3-1 and TRBJ2-7; 8 nucleotides agree with TRBD1. With V trimmed by 0 bases and J by 4 bases, 5 bases remained unmatched. CDR3 length: 15 residues. CDR1 and CDR2 (germline): LGHDT, YNNKEL (reference sequence). CDR3 protein: CASSQDQGASYEQYF. CDR3 nucleotide sequence: TGTGCCAGCAGCCAAGATCAGGGGGCCAGTTACGAGCAGTACTTC.

The chain employs TRBV11-2 and TRBJ2-3; 8 nucleotides agree with TRBD2. J gave up 3 bases and V 4 bases, and 6 bases lay outside the gene matches. The CDR3 contains 15 residues. Germline CDR1 is SGHAT and CDR2 is FQNNGV. The CDR3, as DNA: TGTGCCAGCAGCTATGGGGCGGGAGGTACAGATACGCAGTATTTT. Its protein is CASSYGAGGTDTQYF.